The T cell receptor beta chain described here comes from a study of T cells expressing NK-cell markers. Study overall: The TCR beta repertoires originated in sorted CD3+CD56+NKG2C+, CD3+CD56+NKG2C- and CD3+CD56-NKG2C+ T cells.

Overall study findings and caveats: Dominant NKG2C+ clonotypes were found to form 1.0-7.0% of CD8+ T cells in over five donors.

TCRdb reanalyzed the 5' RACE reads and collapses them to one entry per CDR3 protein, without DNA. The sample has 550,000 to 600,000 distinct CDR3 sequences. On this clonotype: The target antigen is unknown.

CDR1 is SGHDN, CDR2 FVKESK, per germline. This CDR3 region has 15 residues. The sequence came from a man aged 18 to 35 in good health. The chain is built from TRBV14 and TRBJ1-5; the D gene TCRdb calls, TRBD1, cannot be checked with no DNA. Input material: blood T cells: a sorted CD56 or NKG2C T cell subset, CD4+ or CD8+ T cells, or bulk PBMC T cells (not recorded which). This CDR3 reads CASSPGHSLNQPQHF.